This is a list of T cell receptor beta chains from one sample in a study of CD8 T cells in Susac syndrome. A single record per CDR3 protein comes from TCRdb applying MiXCR to the immunoSEQ multiplex PCR reads. The sample lists roughly 200,000 distinct CDR3 sequences; about 95% were seen once. The sample taken for sequencing was CD4+ T cells from PBMCs. The receptors originated from a human donor in good health. The CDR3 runs from the conserved cysteine through the conserved F or W. Each record gives: J gene, D gene, clone size, V gene, CDR3 protein, CDR3 DNA. D genes are given only for firm matches. Only some rows state a clone size, as once, few, many or a class for expanded clones.

TRBJ1-3 | NA | NA | TRBV30 | CAWSGGLTGNTIYF | TGTGCCTGGAGTGGGGGACTTACTGGAAACACCATATATTTT
TRBJ2-5 | TRBD2 | NA | TRBV5-1 | CASSSWGLAETQYF | TGCGCCAGCAGCTCGTGGGGACTAGCCGAGACCCAGTACTTC
TRBJ1-1 | NA | NA | TRBV13 | CASRKPVGVNTEAFF | TGTGCCAGCAGGAAGCCGGTAGGGGTTAACACTGAAGCTTTCTTT
TRBJ1-1 | NA | NA | TRBV20-1 | CSAREGGWAEAFF | TGCAGTGCTAGAGAGGGGGGTTGGGCTGAAGCTTTCTTT
TRBJ1-5 | NA | NA | TRBV23-1 | CAHGGFRSQPQHF | TGCGCCCACGGGGGTTTCCGAAGTCAGCCCCAGCATTTT
TRBJ2-1 | NA | NA | TRBV6-5 | CATSRGSADEQFF | TGTGCCACCAGTCGGGGGAGCGCAGATGAGCAGTTCTTC
TRBJ2-1 | NA | few | TRBV14 | CASSPRADLSYNEQFF | TGTGCCAGCAGCCCCCGAGCGGACCTCTCCTACAATGAGCAGTTCTTC
TRBJ1-5 | TRBD1 | NA | TRBV28 | CASSFLGQGNQPQHF | TGTGCCAGCAGTTTCCTAGGACAGGGTAATCAGCCCCAGCATTTT
TRBJ1-3 | TRBD1 | NA | TRBV5-6 | CASSRAGTGINTIYF | TGTGCCAGCAGCCGCGCAGGGACAGGGATTAACACCATATATTTT
TRBJ1-1 | NA | once | TRBV18 | CASSPGQNTEAFF | TGTGCCAGCTCACCGGGACAGAACACTGAAGCTTTCTTT
TRBJ2-5 | TRBD2 | NA | TRBV9 | CASSPGTTQETQYF | TGTGCCAGCAGCCCCGGGACTACCCAAGAGACCCAGTACTTC
TRBJ2-5 | NA | NA | TRBV7-2 | CASRSRGETQYF | TGTGCCAGCAGAAGCCGTGGGGAGACCCAGTACTTC
TRBJ2-5 | NA | once | TRBV6-5 | CASSYLRQETQYF | TGTGCCAGCAGTTACCTGAGACAGGAGACCCAGTACTTC
TRBJ1-2 | NA | NA | TRBV27 | CASSLEGLDGYTF | TGTGCCAGCAGTTTAGAAGGTCTGGATGGCTACACCTTC
TRBJ2-7 | TRBD1 | once | TRBV5-6 | CASSRGQGFYEQYF | TGTGCCAGCAGCCGCGGACAGGGTTTCTACGAGCAGTACTTC
TRBJ2-1 | NA | NA | TRBV29-1 | CSVDSSPYNEQFF | TGCAGCGTTGATAGCAGTCCCTACAATGAGCAGTTCTTC
TRBJ2-7 | TRBD2 | NA | TRBV20-1 | CSAPLAGGPRSYEQYF | TGCAGTGCCCCGCTAGCGGGAGGGCCTAGGTCCTACGAGCAGTACTTC
TRBJ2-1 | TRBD2 | NA | TRBV5-1 | CASSQLGTNRGNEQFF | TGCGCCAGCAGCCAATTAGGGACTAATCGGGGGAATGAGCAGTTCTTC
TRBJ2-1 | TRBD1 | NA | TRBV18 | CASSRGQGMPNEQFF | TGTGCCAGCTCACGGGGACAGGGGATGCCCAATGAGCAGTTCTTC
TRBJ2-3 | NA | once | TRBV4-2 | CASSQEAADTQYF | TGTGCCAGCAGCCAAGAAGCAGCTGATACGCAGTATTTT
TRBJ2-1 | TRBD2 | NA | TRBV9 | CASSDSGSSYNEQFF | TGTGCCAGCAGCGATAGCGGGAGCTCCTACAATGAGCAGTTCTTC
TRBJ1-1 | NA | NA | TRBV28 | CASSQGRTVVGEAFF | TGTGCCAGCAGCCAAGGGAGAACTGTGGTAGGGGAAGCTTTCTTT
TRBJ2-7 | NA | NA | TRBV12-3/TRBV12-4 | CASSLLLHEQYF | TGTGCCAGCAGTTTGCTCCTCCACGAGCAGTACTTC
TRBJ2-7 | TRBD2 | NA | TRBV20-1 | CSASSGRDEQYF | TGCAGTGCTAGTAGCGGGAGAGACGAGCAGTACTTC
TRBJ1-1 | TRBD1 | NA | TRBV29-1 | CSVETGTNTEAFF | TGCAGCGTGGAGACAGGGACCAACACTGAAGCTTTCTTT
TRBJ1-4 | NA | NA | TRBV18 | CASSPSPLHSAGLFF | TGTGCCAGCTCACCATCTCCCCTGCATTCGGCAGGACTGTTTTTT
TRBJ2-7 | TRBD2 | NA | TRBV20-1 | CSAPTGTSGRSSEQYF | TGCAGTGCCCCCACGGGGACTAGCGGGAGGAGCTCCGAGCAGTACTTC
TRBJ2-3 | NA | NA | TRBV12-3/TRBV12-4 | CASGSGGADTQYF | TGTGCCAGCGGTAGCGGAGGGGCAGATACGCAGTATTTT
TRBJ2-6 | NA | once | TRBV4-3 | CASSPYSSSGANVLTF | TGCGCCAGCAGCCCGTACAGCTCCTCTGGGGCCAACGTCCTGACTTTC